One sample yielded the 12 T cell receptor beta chains listed below, sequenced in a study of cytomegalovirus exposure and HLA in healthy donors. The PCR ran on 60 Vbeta and 13 Jbeta primers. Clones were sequenced by immunoSEQ multiplex PCR, and TCRdb holds only the in-frame ones, with some missing. This table holds roughly 160,000 clones, 77% found once. Sample: PBMCs. The receptors originated from a woman in her 30s in good health and CMV-seronegative.

The CDR3 sequence is CASSPGRGDARDRYNEQFF. The CDR3 DNA reads TGTGCCAGCAGCCCAGGGCGGGGGGATGCTAGGGATCGCTACAATGAGCAGTTCTTC. This sequence joins TRBV7-9 and TRBJ2-1; 8 bases align to TRBD2. Germline V CDR1 and CDR2: SEHNR, FQNEAQ (reference sequence). J was trimmed by 3 bases and V by 5 bases; bases with no gene match: 18. The length of the CDR3 is 19 residues.

Written as DNA, the CDR3 is TGTGCCAACTCCTTTGGGGGGGATACGCAGTATTTT. Its translation is CANSFGGDTQYF. The gene calls are TRBV6-1 and TRBJ2-3; a weak D match, TRBD2 (6 bases). Between the trimmed V and J ends, which lost 10 bases and 6 bases, there was a span of 14 bases. Germline V gene lookup returns CDR1 MNHNS and CDR2 SASEGT. The length of the CDR3 is 12 residues.

This chain connects TRBV5-4 to TRBJ2-2; D might be TRBD2 (5 bases). The CDR3 runs 13 residues. Looked up from germline, CDR1 is SGHNT and CDR2 is YYREEE (reference sequence). The V and J ends lost 4 bases and 5 bases respectively, with 9 bases between them. In nucleotides, the CDR3 is TGTGCCAGCAGCCTAGCAGATACCGGGGAGCTGTTTTTT. Its protein is CASSLADTGELFF.

This chain joins TRBV21-1 and TRBJ2-7; the table calls TRBD1, which could not be checked here. TRBV21-1 is classified as a pseudogene. The CDR3 loop spans 16 amino acids. The CDR3 nucleotides read TGTGCCAGCACCCCCCCTACCGGGACACACCCCTACGAGCAGTACTTC. It specifies CASTPPTGTHPYEQYF.

The sample holds one count of this clone. The chain joins TRBV14 to TRBJ2-1; 8 bases are shared with TRBD2. Germline V gene sequence: CDR1 SGHDN, CDR2 FVKESK. The CDR3 runs to 15 residues. V lost 5 bases to trimming and J lost 6 bases; unmatched junction nucleotides: 9. DNA for the CDR3: TGTGCCAGCAGCAATACGGGACTAGTCCGCAATGAGCAGTTCTTC. The encoded protein is CASSNTGLVRNEQFF. Full variable domain (remainder filled in from reference TRBV14 and TRBJ2-1): EAGVTQFPSHSVIEKGQTVTLRCDPISGHDNLYWYRRVMGKEIKFLLHFVKESKQDESGMPNNRFLAERTGGTYSTLKVQPAELEDSGVYFCASSNTGLVRNEQFFGPGTRLTVL.

The chain combines TRBV6-1 with TRBJ2-7; D ambiguous. This CDR3 spans 14 amino acids. CDR1 MNHNS and CDR2 SASEGT come from the germline V gene. V was cut by 3 bases and J by 7 bases, with 16 bases left in between. CDR3 sequence: CASSDRQVSYEQYF. The CDR3 nucleotides read TGTGCCAGCAGTGATAGGCAGGTGTCGTATGAGCAGTACTTC.

The chain uses TRBV7-2 and TRBJ1-5; TRBD1 is a possible D gene (5 bases). In germline, CDR1 is SGHTA, CDR2 FQGNSA. This CDR3 has 15 residues. V gave up 5 bases and J gave up 5 bases, with 16 bases separating them. The CDR3, as DNA: TGTGCCAGCAGCCGCACGGGGACTGGGGATCAGCCCCAGCATTTT. Translated, it gives CASSRTGTGDQPQHF. Full variable domain (missing parts from reference TRBV7-2 and TRBJ1-5): GAGVSQSPSNKVTEKGKDVELRCDPISGHTALYWYRQSLGQGLEFLIYFQGNSAPDKSGLPSDRFSAERTGGSVSTLTIQRTQQEDSAVYLCASSRTGTGDQPQHFGDGTRLSIL.

V is TRBV11-3 and J is TRBJ1-1, with a tentative D call TRBD1 (5 bases). The V and J ends lost 1 base and 2 bases respectively, with 5 bases between them. The CDR3 covers 13 residues. Germline values: CDR1 SGHNT, CDR2 YENEEA. CDR3 DNA sequence: TGTGCCAGCAGCTTAGGGACAAACACTGAAGCTTTCTTT. Amino acid sequence: CASSLGTNTEAFF.

V is TRBV25-1 and J is TRBJ1-2; TRBD1 matches 9 bases. V lost 6 bases and J lost 7; bases outside the gene matches: 3. Germline V gene data show CDR1 as MGHDK and CDR2 as SYGVNS. The CDR3 consists of 12 residues. DNA for the CDR3: TGTGCCAGCAGAACAGGGGGCGGTGGCTACACCTTC. Translation: CASRTGGGGYTF.

The genes are TRBV27 and TRBJ1-1; D possibly corresponds to TRBD1 (6 bases). Germline CDR1 MNHEY, CDR2 SMNVEV (reference sequence). This CDR3 is built from 16 residues. V shed 2 bases and J shed 0 bases, with 13 bases lying between them. In nucleotides, the CDR3 is TGTGCCAGCAGTTTAGGGGCAGGGGTCATGAACACTGAAGCTTTCTTT. It specifies CASSLGAGVMNTEAFF.

The V gene is TRBV4-1, the J gene TRBJ2-3, with 7 bases that match TRBD2. The length of the CDR3 is 16 residues. CDR1 is MGHRA, CDR2 YSYEKL, per germline. With 0 bases clipped from V and 1 base from J, the junction kept 4 bases outside the gene matches. DNA of the CDR3: TGCGCCAGCAGCCAAGAGGGGGGGTATCGCACAGATACGCAGTATTTT. Protein: CASSQEGGYRTDTQYF.

On this clone itself: This sample includes further DNA sequences coding for the same CDR3. The CDR3 coding sequence is TGTGCCAGCAGCAGGGACAGCCGGACGGATACGCAGTATTTT. This translates into CASSRDSRTDTQYF. This rearrangement joins TRBV27 to TRBJ2-3, with 7 nucleotides matching TRBD1. Germline V gene sequence: CDR1 MNHEY, CDR2 SMNVEV (reference sequence). The CDR3 contains 14 residues. The junction had 9 bases not matched to a gene; V was cut back by 6 bases and J by 6 bases.